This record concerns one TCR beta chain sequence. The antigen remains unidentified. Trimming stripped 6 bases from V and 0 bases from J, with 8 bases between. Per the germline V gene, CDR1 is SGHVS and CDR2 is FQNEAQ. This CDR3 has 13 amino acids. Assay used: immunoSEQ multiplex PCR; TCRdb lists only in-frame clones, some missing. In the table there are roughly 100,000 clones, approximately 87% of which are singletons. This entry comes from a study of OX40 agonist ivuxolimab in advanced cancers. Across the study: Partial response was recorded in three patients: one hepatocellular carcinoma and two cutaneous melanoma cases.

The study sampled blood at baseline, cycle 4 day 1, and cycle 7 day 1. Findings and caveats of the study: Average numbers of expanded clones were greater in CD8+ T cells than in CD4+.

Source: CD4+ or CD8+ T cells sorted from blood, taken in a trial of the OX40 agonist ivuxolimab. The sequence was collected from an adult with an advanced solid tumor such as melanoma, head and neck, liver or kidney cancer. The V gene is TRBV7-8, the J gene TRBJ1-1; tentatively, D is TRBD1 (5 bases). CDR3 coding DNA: TGTGCCAGCAGGATAGGGGTGAACACTGAAGCTTTCTTT. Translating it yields CASRIGVNTEAFF. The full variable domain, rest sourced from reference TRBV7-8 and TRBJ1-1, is GAGVSQSPRYKVAKRGQDVALRCDPISGHVSLFWYQQALGQGPEFLTYFQNEAQLDKSGLPSDRFFAERPEGSVSTLKIQRTQQEDSAVYLCASRIGVNTEAFFGQGTRLTVV.